Presented here are 16 T cell receptor beta chains from one specimen sequenced in a study of cytomegalovirus exposure and HLA in healthy donors (dated by TCRdb to between 2016 and 2019). Libraries were made using the immunoSEQ multiplex PCR assay. A mixture of 60 forward primers for TCR Vbeta segments and 13 reverse primers for TCR Jbeta segments was used in the multiplex PCR. What TCRdb holds here is the immuneACCESS table cut down to in-frame rearrangements. Part of the clones is not present; checked against another copy, under half of the missing clones reflect an unresolved V gene, and the others are unexplained. The sample profile shows 160,000 or so clones; roughly 85% of them were found once. The top ten clonotypes cover about 2.2% of the sample. Sequenced sample: PBMCs. The receptor source for this set is a man in his forties or fifties in good health and CMV-seronegative.

The chain employs TRBV27 and TRBJ2-3; D might be TRBD2 (5 bases). This CDR3 has 13 residues. The V gene lost 8 bases and the J gene lost 6 bases, with 15 bases spanning the gap. Germline V lookup: CDR1 MNHEY, CDR2 SMNVEV (reference sequence). The CDR3 bases are TGTGCCAGCGGTGTGGGAGTAGGGGATACGCAGTATTTT. It encodes CASGVGVGDTQYF.

CDR3 sequence: CASSPIGGSNYEQYF. CDR3 nucleotides: TGTGCCAGCAGTCCGATCGGCGGGAGCAACTACGAGCAGTACTTC. This chain connects TRBV27 to TRBJ2-7, with TRBD2 identical over 7 bases. V shed 5 bases and J 3 bases; nucleotides not matched to a gene: 10. The CDR3 spans 15 residues. Per germline, CDR1 MNHEY and CDR2 SMNVEV (reference sequence).

The chain has TRBV5-1 and TRBJ1-6; no clear D gene. The CDR3 has 18 amino acids. Germline V CDR1 and CDR2: SGHRS, YFSETQ. V gave up 1 base and J gave up 5 bases, with 19 bases separating them. The CDR3 nucleotides read TGCGCCAGCAGCTTGAGGACTCAATCCAGAGAAAATAATTCACCCCTCCACTTT. This translates into CASSLRTQSRENNSPLHF.

V gene TRBV10-3 combines with J gene TRBJ2-7; 14 bases are a match to TRBD2. This CDR3 region has 14 residues. J lost 6 bases, V lost 7 bases, and 5 bases had no gene match. Germline CDR1 ENHRY, CDR2 SYGVKD. As DNA, the CDR3 is TGTGCCATCACTGGACTAGCGGGAGGAGGCGAGCAGTACTTC. As protein: CAITGLAGGGEQYF.

The chain combines TRBV5-4 with TRBJ2-2, with D unresolved. V lost 1 base, J lost 0 bases, and 4 bases lay in between. Germline lookup yields CDR1 SGHNT and CDR2 YYREEE (reference sequence). The CDR3 consists of 14 residues. CDR3 in DNA: TGTGCCAGCAGCTTGACAGCGAACACCGGGGAGCTGTTTTTT. Translating gives CASSLTANTGELFF.

This chain joins TRBV5-1 and TRBJ2-3; D might be TRBD1 (6 bases). This CDR3 comprises 13 residues. The V end was cut by 7 bases, the J end by 5 bases, with 14 bases between. The V gene's germline CDR1 is SGHRS and CDR2 YFSETQ. CDR3 sequence: CASAIGGLDTQYF. In DNA, the CDR3 is TGCGCCAGCGCCATAGGGGGATTAGATACGCAGTATTTT. Combining the CDR3 with reference TRBV5-1 and TRBJ2-3 gives the whole variable domain KAGVTQTPRYLIKTRGQQVTLSCSPISGHRSVSWYQQTPGQGLQFLFEYFSETQRNKGNFPGRFSGRQFSNSRSEMNVSTLELGDSALYLCASAIGGLDTQYFGPGTRLTVL.

This sequence joins TRBV29-1 and TRBJ2-1, with 10 bases matching TRBD2. This CDR3 comprises 17 residues. With V trimmed by 4 bases and J by 4 bases, 13 bases remained unmatched. Germline values: CDR1 SQVTM, CDR2 ANQGSEA. The DNA of the CDR3 is TGCAGCGTTGGGGTGTCTTTAGCGGGAGGTCAATACAATGAGCAGTTCTTC. Protein sequence: CSVGVSLAGGQYNEQFF.

This sequence joins TRBV7-2 and TRBJ1-4; D is undetermined. Trimming pared 5 bases from V and 0 bases from J, leaving 7 bases between. Germline loops: CDR1 SGHTA, CDR2 FQGNSA. The CDR3 consists of 14 residues. The DNA of the CDR3 is TGTGCCAGCAGCCCTACAGCAACTAATGAAAAACTGTTTTTT. Amino acids: CASSPTATNEKLFF. The entire variable domain, with the rest obtained from reference TRBV7-2 and TRBJ1-4, is as follows: GAGVSQSPSNKVTEKGKDVELRCDPISGHTALYWYRQSLGQGLEFLIYFQGNSAPDKSGLPSDRFSAERTGGSVSTLTIQRTQQEDSAVYLCASSPTATNEKLFFGSGTQLSVL.

The gene calls are TRBV7-2 and TRBJ2-7; D is unclear. The CDR3 sequence is 13 residues long. Germline V gene data show CDR1 as SGHTA and CDR2 as FQGNSA. V gave up 3 bases and J gave up 0 bases, with 6 bases separating them. The CDR3 DNA reads as TGTGCCAGCAGCTTGCCGAGCTCCTACGAGCAGTACTTC. Protein: CASSLPSSYEQYF.

V usage is TRBV29-1 and J usage is TRBJ1-1, with 10 bases lining up with TRBD1. Looked up from germline, CDR1 is SQVTM and CDR2 is ANQGSEA. CDR3 length: 14 residues. The trim removed 5 bases at V and 5 bases at J, leaving 8 bases unmatched. CDR3 nucleotide sequence: TGCAGCGTTTTTGGAGGACAGGGGGGAACTGAAGCTTTCTTT. Its protein is CSVFGGQGGTEAFF.

DNA of the CDR3: TGTGCCAGCAGCTCCCAGGGAACCTACAATGAGCAGTTCTTC. Its protein is CASSSQGTYNEQFF. V is TRBV7-9 and J is TRBJ2-1, with D possibly matching TRBD1 (5 bases). The CDR3 has 14 amino acids. The germline V and J ends were trimmed by 4 bases and 2 bases, with 9 bases remaining between them. Germline V gene data show CDR1 as SEHNR and CDR2 as FQNEAQ (reference sequence). The full variable domain, completed using reference TRBV7-9 and TRBJ2-1, is DTGVSQNPRHKITKRGQNVTFRCDPISEHNRLYWYRQTLGQGPEFLTYFQNEAQLEKSRLLSDRFSAERPKGSFSTLEIQRTEQGDSAMYLCASSSQGTYNEQFFGPGTRLTVL.

This chain joins TRBV5-1 and TRBJ2-2; D might be TRBD1 (6 bases). CDR1 and CDR2 from the germline V gene are SGHRS and YFSETQ. CDR3 length equals 15 residues. V was clipped by 2 bases and J by 4 bases, with 12 bases between them. The CDR3 loop is CASSLASGVTGELFF. CDR3 bases: TGCGCCAGCAGCTTAGCGTCAGGGGTCACCGGGGAGCTGTTTTTT.

This rearrangement joins TRBV6-6 to TRBJ2-5, with TRBD2 matching over 12 bases. Per the germline V gene, CDR1 is MNHNY and CDR2 is SVGAGI (reference sequence). This CDR3 contains 15 residues. Losses at the gene ends were 6 bases for V and 7 bases for J; bases not matched to a gene: 9. CDR3 in amino acids: CASSRTSGIGGTQYF. CDR3 bases: TGTGCCAGCAGCCGGACTAGCGGGATAGGGGGGACCCAGTACTTC.

The rearrangement joins TRBV28 to TRBJ2-1, with D possibly TRBD1 on 6 matching bases. Looked up from germline, CDR1 is MDHEN and CDR2 is SYDVKM. Trimming cost V 5 bases and J 10 bases, with 18 bases left between them. CDR3 length: 14 amino acids. In nucleotides, the CDR3 is TGTGCCAGCAGTATTCCCCAGGGGTGGGGCGAGCAGTTCTTC. This codes for CASSIPQGWGEQFF.

Remarks on this clone: The junction departs from the called germline gene at one end, perhaps through a read error. The J gene is TRBJ1-2, the V gene TRBV20-1; D might be TRBD1 (5 bases). The germline CDR1 and CDR2 sequences are DFQATT and SNEGSKA (reference sequence). The CDR3 spans 9 residues. The CDR3 region has the DNA TGCAGTGCTTCACCGGACATCCGCTTC. Encoded protein: CSASPDIRF.

The rearrangement uses TRBV30 and TRBJ2-1; 8 bases are shared with TRBD1. V shed 3 bases, J shed 12 bases, and the junction held 4 bases outside the gene matches. The CDR3 is 11 residues long. Germline CDR1 reads GTSNPN; CDR2 reads SVGIG (reference sequence). Here the CDR3 reads CAWSPGQGQFF. The CDR3 region has the DNA TGTGCCTGGAGCCCCGGACAGGGGCAGTTCTTC.